These T cell receptor beta chains were read from a single sample in a study of breast tumors, draining lymph nodes, adjacent tissues. TCRdb processed the multiplex PCR reads anew with MiXCR; each CDR3 protein has one entry. The sample consists of fewer than 150,000 distinct CDR3 sequences, about 20% of them appearing once. Sequencing was performed on axillary lymph node tissue. Source of these receptors: a female donor with breast cancer. Some clones in this sample may be carry-over from other donors' samples. Both conserved end residues are part of each CDR3. Each record gives: J gene, V gene, CDR3 length, CDR3 protein.

>TRBJ1-5|TRBV7-8|14
CASSLTEGDQPQHF
>TRBJ2-5|TRBV5-1|19
CASSLPTPYRLAEGETQYF
>TRBJ2-7|TRBV11-1|14
CASSLAPSTHEQYF
>TRBJ2-3|TRBV7-3|13
CASSLSVTDTQYF
>TRBJ2-5|TRBV27|14
CASSRGEGLATQYF
>TRBJ2-7|TRBV5-1|15
CASRPGLAESYEQYF
>TRBJ1-2|TRBV20-1|13
CSASSGTQYGYTF
>TRBJ2-7|TRBV12-3/TRBV12-4|16
CASSRGWPTLFYEQYF
>TRBJ1-2|TRBV30|12
CAWGRGIYGYTF
>TRBJ2-7|TRBV11-2|15
CASSLDAGPRSEQYF
>TRBJ1-2|TRBV6-5|16
CASSQPSDRVSGGYTF
>TRBJ2-7|TRBV27|13
CASISLNTHEQYF
>TRBJ2-7|TRBV6-1|15
CASSEAKSLSYEQYF
>TRBJ1-2|TRBV20-1|16
CSARGGQGATPGGYTF
>TRBJ1-1|TRBV18|14
CASSPPARLTEAFF
>TRBJ2-7|TRBV7-4|16
CASSTCTGIHSYEQYF
>TRBJ1-5|TRBV30|14
CAWSAGRGNQPQHF
>TRBJ2-2|TRBV9|15
CASSSNPQIGGELFF
>TRBJ1-6|TRBV11-2|14
CASSFRLRDSPLHF
>TRBJ2-2|TRBV5-1|16
CASSFRGPANTGELFF
>TRBJ2-5|TRBV10-3|13
CATTPGPRETQYF
>TRBJ1-6|TRBV28|14
CASSLRGINSPLHF
>TRBJ2-7|TRBV27|14
CASSLLGVPNEQYF
>TRBJ2-3|TRBV2|18
CASSEPRGTSGFMDTQYF
>TRBJ2-7|TRBV7-2|12
CASSPSGRTQYF
>TRBJ2-1|TRBV24-1|14
CATSDPSRTNEQFF
>TRBJ2-7|TRBV18|16
CASSPRGRGHSYEQYF
>TRBJ1-4|TRBV27|15
CASSFISGGGEKLFF
>TRBJ2-5|TRBV5-1|13
CASSMGLEETQYF
>TRBJ1-6|TRBV20-1|15
CSAGDPRGGDSPLHF
>TRBJ2-5|TRBV7-9|12
CASSFGRGTQYF
>TRBJ1-3|TRBV6-5|12
CATTGSGNTIYF
>TRBJ2-3|TRBV9|16
CASSPTSGSLGGTQYF
>TRBJ2-7|TRBV18|13
CASSPPFTGEQYF
>TRBJ2-5|TRBV27|14
CASTIAGGRETQYF
>TRBJ1-2|TRBV2|13
CASTFDSNYGYTF
>TRBJ1-5|TRBV7-3|13
CASSLTGNQPQHF
>TRBJ2-4|TRBV7-9|13
CASSPTGINIQYF
>TRBJ2-7|TRBV4-2|16
CASSHLDRQGTYEQYF
>TRBJ2-7|TRBV5-1|15
CASSLEGGSGYEQYF
>TRBJ2-1|TRBV10-3|14
CAISENDGNNEQFF
>TRBJ1-5|TRBV20-1|14
CSASRDRRNQPQHF
>TRBJ2-2|TRBV4-1|16
CASSQRQVANTGELFF
>TRBJ2-1|TRBV5-4|16
CASSLDQSRSYNEQFF
>TRBJ1-6|TRBV6-1|16
CASSEGPTGRNSPLHF
>TRBJ2-1|TRBV3-1|15
CASSRTSGSNNEQFF
>TRBJ2-7|TRBV2|12
CATRGGSYEQYF
>TRBJ2-1|TRBV5-1|16
CASSLPMASVVGEQFF
>TRBJ2-1|TRBV7-3|15
CASSPGGGGYNEQFF
>TRBJ2-7|TRBV9|14
CASSPAPSGYEQYF
>TRBJ2-1|TRBV19|17
CASSIGDVPGPPNEQFF
>TRBJ2-3|TRBV9|13
CASRPGLTDTQYF